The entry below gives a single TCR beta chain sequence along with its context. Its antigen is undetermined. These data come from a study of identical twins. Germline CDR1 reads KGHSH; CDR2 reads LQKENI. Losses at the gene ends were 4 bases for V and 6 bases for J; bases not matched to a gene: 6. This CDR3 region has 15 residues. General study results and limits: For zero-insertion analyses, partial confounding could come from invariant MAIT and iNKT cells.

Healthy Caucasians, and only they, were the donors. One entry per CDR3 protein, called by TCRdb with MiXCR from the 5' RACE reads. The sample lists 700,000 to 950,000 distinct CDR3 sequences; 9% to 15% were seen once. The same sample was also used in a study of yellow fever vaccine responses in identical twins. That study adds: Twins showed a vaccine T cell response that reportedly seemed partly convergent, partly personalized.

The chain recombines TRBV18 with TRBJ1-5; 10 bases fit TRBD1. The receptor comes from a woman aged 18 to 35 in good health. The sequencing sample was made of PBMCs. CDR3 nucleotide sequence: TGTGCCAGCTCACAAGGACAGGGGGTAACTCAGCCCCAGCATTTT. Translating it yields CASSQGQGVTQPQHF.